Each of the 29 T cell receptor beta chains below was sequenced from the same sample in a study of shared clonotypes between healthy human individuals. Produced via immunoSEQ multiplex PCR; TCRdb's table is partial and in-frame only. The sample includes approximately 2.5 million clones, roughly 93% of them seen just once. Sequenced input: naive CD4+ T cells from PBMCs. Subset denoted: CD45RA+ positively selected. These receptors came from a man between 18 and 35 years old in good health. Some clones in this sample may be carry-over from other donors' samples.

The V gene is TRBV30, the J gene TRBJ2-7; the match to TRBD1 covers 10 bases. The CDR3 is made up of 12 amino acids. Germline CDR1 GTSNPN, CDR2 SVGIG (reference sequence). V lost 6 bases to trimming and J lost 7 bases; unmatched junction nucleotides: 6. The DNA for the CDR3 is TGTGCCTGTAGGGACAGGGGCCCGGAGCAGTACTTC. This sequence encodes CACRDRGPEQYF.

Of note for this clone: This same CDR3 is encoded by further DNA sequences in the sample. CDR3 coding DNA: TGCGCCAGCAGCTTGGCCACGGGGAACACTGAAGCTTTCTTT. It translates to CASSLATGNTEAFF. This sequence joins TRBV5-1 and TRBJ1-1; no reliable D call. V lost 0 bases to trimming and J lost 1 base, with 7 bases between them. CDR1 is SGHRS, CDR2 YFSETQ, per germline. The CDR3 length is 14 residues. Full variable domain (remainder filled in from reference TRBV5-1 and TRBJ1-1): KAGVTQTPRYLIKTRGQQVTLSCSPISGHRSVSWYQQTPGQGLQFLFEYFSETQRNKGNFPGRFSGRQFSNSRSEMNVSTLELGDSALYLCASSLATGNTEAFFGQGTRLTVV.

In DNA, the CDR3 is TGCAGCGTTTCCAGATACAATGAGCAGTTCTTC. It specifies CSVSRYNEQFF. V and J are TRBV29-1 and TRBJ2-1; D call uncertain. Germline V gives CDR1 SQVTM, CDR2 ANQGSEA. V was shortened by 5 bases and J by 4 bases, with 6 bases between the two germline ends. This CDR3 region has 11 residues.

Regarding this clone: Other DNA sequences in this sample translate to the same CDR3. The CDR3 DNA reads as TGTGCCAGCAGTTACTCCCGACAGGGGTCTGGAAACACCATATATTTT. Its protein is CASSYSRQGSGNTIYF. V and J are TRBV6-5 and TRBJ1-3; 8 bases align to TRBD1. The trim removed 0 bases at V and 1 base at J, leaving 2 bases unmatched. The CDR3 sequence is 16 residues long. The germline gives CDR1 MNHEY, CDR2 SVGAGI.

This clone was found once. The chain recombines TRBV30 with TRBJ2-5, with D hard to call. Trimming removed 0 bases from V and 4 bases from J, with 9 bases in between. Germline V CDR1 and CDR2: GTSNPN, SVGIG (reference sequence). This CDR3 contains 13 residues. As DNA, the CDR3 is TGTGCCTGGAGTGTAAGTTTCTCAGAGACCCAGTACTTC. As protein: CAWSVSFSETQYF.

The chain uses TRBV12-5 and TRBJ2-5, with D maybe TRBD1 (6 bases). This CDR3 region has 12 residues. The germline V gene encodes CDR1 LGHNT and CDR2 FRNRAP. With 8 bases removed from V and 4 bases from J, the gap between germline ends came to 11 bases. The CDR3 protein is CASSKGVETQYF. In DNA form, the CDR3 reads TGTGCTAGTAGTAAGGGGGTAGAGACCCAGTACTTC.

The CDR3 nucleotides are TGTGCCTGGAGTACGGGACTAGGTACCAATGAGCAGTTCTTC. Protein: CAWSTGLGTNEQFF. The chain employs TRBV30 and TRBJ2-1, with TRBD2 matching over 8 bases. CDR3 size: 14 residues. With V trimmed by 2 bases and J by 6 bases, 6 bases remained unmatched. The germline gives CDR1 GTSNPN, CDR2 SVGIG (reference sequence).

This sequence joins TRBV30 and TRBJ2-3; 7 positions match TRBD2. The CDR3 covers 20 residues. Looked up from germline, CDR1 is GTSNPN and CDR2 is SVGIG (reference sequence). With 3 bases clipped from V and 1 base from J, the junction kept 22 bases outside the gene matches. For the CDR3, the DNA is TGTGCCTGGAGGCCCCCCTCCAAACGGGAGTCAAGCGGGGGCACAGATACGCAGTATTTT. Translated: CAWRPPSKRESSGGTDTQYF. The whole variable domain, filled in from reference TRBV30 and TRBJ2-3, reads SQTIHQWPATLVQPVGSPLSLECTVEGTSNPNLYWYRQAAGRGLQLLFYSVGIGQISSEVPQNLSASRPQDRQFILSSKKLLLSDSGFYLCAWRPPSKRESSGGTDTQYFGPGTRLTVL.

The CDR3 reads CASSPPERRINTEAFF. The CDR3 nucleotides are TGTGCCAGCTCACCACCTGAGCGACGGATCAACACTGAAGCTTTCTTT. The chain uses TRBV18 and TRBJ1-1; no clear D. The V gene lost 0 bases and the J gene lost 2 bases, with 13 bases spanning the gap. In germline, CDR1 is KGHSH, CDR2 LQKENI. This CDR3 region has 16 residues.

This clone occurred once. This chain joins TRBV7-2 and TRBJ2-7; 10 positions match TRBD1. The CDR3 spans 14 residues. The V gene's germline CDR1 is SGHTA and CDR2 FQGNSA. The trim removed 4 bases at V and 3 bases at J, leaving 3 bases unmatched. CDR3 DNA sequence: TGTGCCAGCAGCTGGACAGGGGGGGTCTACGAGCAGTACTTC. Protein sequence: CASSWTGGVYEQYF.

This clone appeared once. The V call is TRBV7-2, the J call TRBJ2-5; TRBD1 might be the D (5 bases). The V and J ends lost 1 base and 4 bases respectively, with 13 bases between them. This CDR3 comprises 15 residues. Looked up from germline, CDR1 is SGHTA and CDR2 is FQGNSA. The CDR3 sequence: CASSLGQSSVETQYF. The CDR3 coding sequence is TGTGCCAGCAGCTTAGGACAGAGCAGCGTAGAGACCCAGTACTTC.

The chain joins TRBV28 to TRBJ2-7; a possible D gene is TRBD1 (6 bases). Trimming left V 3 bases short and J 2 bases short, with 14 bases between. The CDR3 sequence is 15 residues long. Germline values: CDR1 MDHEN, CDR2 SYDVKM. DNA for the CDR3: TGTGCCAGCAGTTTGGCTGGACAGATAGCCTACGAGCAGTACTTC. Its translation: CASSLAGQIAYEQYF.

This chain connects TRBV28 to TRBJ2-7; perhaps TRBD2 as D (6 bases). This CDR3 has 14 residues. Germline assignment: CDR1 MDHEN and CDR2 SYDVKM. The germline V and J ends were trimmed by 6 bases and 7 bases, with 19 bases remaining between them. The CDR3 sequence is CASSRYEPGEEQYF. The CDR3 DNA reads TGTGCCAGCAGCCGTTATGAACCGGGGGAGGAGCAGTACTTC.

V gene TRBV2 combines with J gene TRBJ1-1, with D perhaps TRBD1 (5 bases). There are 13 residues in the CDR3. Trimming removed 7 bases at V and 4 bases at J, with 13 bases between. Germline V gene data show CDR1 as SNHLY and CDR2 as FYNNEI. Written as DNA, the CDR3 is TGTGCCAGCACTGGAGGGGAGGGCACTGAAGCTTTCTTT. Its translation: CASTGGEGTEAFF.

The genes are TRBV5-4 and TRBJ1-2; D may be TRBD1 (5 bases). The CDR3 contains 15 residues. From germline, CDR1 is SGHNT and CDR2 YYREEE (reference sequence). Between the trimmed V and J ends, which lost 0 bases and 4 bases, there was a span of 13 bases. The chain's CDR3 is CASSLAGVGFYGYTF. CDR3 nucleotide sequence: TGTGCCAGCAGCTTGGCGGGGGTTGGCTTCTATGGCTACACCTTC.

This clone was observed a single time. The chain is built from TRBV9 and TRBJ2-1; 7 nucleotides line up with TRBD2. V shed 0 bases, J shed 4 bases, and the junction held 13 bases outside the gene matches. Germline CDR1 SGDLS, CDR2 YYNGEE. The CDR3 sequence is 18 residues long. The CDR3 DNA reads TGTGCCAGCAGCGTAGCCGGTCGGTTCGGGGAGGGGTACAATGAGCAGTTCTTC. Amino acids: CASSVAGRFGEGYNEQFF. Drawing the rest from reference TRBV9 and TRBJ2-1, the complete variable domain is DSGVTQTPKHLITATGQRVTLRCSPRSGDLSVYWYQQSLDQGLQFLIQYYNGEERAKGNILERFSAQQFPDLHSELNLSSLELGDSALYFCASSVAGRFGEGYNEQFFGPGTRLTVL.

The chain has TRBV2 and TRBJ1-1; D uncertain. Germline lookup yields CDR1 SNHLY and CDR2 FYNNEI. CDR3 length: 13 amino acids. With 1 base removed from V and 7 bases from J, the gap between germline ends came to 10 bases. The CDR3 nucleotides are TGTGCCAGCAGTGAAGTAGGACTAGTTGAAGCTTTCTTT. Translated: CASSEVGLVEAFF.

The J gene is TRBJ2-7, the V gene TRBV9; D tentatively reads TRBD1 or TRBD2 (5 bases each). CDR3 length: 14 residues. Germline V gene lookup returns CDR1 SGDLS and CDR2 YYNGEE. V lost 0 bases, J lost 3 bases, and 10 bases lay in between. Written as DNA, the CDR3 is TGTGCCAGCAGCGTAGGAGGGACGGACTACGAGCAGTACTTC. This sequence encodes CASSVGGTDYEQYF.

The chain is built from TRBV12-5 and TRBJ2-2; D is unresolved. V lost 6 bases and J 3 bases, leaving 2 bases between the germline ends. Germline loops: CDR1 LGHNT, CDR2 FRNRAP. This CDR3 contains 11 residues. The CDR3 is CASGHTGELFF. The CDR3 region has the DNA TGTGCTAGTGGCCACACCGGGGAGCTGTTTTTT.

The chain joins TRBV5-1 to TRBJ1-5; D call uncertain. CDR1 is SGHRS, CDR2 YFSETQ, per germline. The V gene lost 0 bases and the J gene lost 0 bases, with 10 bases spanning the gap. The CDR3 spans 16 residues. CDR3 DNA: TGCGCCAGCAGCTTGGCCGAGGACCTTAGCAATCAGCCCCAGCATTTT. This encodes CASSLAEDLSNQPQHF.

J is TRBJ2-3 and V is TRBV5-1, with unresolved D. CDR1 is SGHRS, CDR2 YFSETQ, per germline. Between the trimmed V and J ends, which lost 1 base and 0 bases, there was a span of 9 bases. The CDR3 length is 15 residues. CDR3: CASSLSTSSTDTQYF. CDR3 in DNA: TGCGCCAGCAGCTTGTCAACCTCTAGCACAGATACGCAGTATTTT. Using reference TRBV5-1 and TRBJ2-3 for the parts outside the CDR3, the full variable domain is KAGVTQTPRYLIKTRGQQVTLSCSPISGHRSVSWYQQTPGQGLQFLFEYFSETQRNKGNFPGRFSGRQFSNSRSEMNVSTLELGDSALYLCASSLSTSSTDTQYFGPGTRLTVL.

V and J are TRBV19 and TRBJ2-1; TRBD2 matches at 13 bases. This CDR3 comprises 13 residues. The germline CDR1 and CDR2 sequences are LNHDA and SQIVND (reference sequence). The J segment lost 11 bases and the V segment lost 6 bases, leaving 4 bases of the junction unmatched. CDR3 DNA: TGTGCCAGTAGCTGGACTAGCGGGAGTCAGCAGTTCTTC. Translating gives CASSWTSGSQQFF. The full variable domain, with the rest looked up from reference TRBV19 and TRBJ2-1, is DGGITQSPKYLFRKEGQNVTLSCEQNLNHDAMYWYRQDPGQGLRLIYYSQIVNDFQKGDIAEGYSVSREKKESFPLTVTSAQKNPTAFYLCASSWTSGSQQFFGPGTRLTVL.

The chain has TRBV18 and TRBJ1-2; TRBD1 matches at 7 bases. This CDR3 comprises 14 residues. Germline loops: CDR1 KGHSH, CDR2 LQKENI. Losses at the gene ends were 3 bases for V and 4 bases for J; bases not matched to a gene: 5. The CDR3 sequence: CASSPRDSGYGYTF. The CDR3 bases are TGTGCCAGCTCACCCCGGGACAGTGGCTATGGCTACACCTTC.

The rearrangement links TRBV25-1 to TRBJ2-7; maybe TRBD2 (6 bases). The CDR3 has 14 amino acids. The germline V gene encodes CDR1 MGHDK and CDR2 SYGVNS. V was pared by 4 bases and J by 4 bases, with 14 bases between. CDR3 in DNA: TGTGCCAGCAGTGGTAGGGACTTTCTATACGAGCAGTACTTC. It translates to CASSGRDFLYEQYF.

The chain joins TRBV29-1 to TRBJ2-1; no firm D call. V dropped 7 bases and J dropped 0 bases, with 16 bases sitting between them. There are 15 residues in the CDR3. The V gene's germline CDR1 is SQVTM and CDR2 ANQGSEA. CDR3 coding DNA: TGCAGCGGCGTAGCAAGCGCCTTCTCCTACAATGAGCAGTTCTTC. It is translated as CSGVASAFSYNEQFF.

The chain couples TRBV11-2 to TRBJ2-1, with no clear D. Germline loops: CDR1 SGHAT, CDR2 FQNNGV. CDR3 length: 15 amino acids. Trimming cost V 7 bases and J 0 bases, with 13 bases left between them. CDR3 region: CASTQEGYSYNEQFF. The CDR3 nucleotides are TGTGCCAGCACCCAGGAAGGGTACTCCTACAATGAGCAGTTCTTC.

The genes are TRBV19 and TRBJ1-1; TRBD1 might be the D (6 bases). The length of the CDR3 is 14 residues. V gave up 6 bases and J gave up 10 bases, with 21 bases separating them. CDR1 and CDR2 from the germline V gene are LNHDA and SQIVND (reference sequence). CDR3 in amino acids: CASSSTGSKSGAFF. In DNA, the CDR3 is TGTGCCAGTAGCTCGACAGGCTCGAAAAGCGGAGCTTTCTTT.

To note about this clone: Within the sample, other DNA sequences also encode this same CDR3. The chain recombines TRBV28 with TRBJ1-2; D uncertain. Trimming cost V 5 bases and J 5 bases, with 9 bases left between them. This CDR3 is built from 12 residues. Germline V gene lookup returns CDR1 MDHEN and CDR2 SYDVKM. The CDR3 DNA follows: TGTGCCAGCAGTCTATCCGATTATGGCTACACCTTC. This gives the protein CASSLSDYGYTF.

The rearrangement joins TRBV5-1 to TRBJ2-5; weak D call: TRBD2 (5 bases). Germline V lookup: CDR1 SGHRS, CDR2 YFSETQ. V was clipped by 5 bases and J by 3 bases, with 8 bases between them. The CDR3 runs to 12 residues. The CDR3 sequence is CASRISEETQYF. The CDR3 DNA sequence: TGCGCCAGCAGAATTAGCGAAGAGACCCAGTACTTC.